The rows below give T cell receptor beta chains drawn from one sample of a study of cytomegalovirus exposure and HLA in healthy donors. The data were produced by immunoSEQ multiplex PCR, yet TCRdb's version contains in-frame clones alone and is incomplete. Among under 200,000 clones listed, about 80% were seen once. Input material: PBMCs. The receptors stem from a man aged 25-45 years in good health and CMV-seronegative. Each CDR3 is given with its conserved first and last residue. D genes are given only for firm matches. Clone size, where shown, is once, few, many, or a class for clones that have expanded.

d_gene,j_gene,abundance,v_gene,CDR3aa,CDR3nt
.,TRBJ1-4,.,TRBV6-1,CASKPRTATNEKLFF,TGTGCCAGCAAACCCCGGACAGCAACTAATGAAAAACTGTTTTTT
.,TRBJ2-3,.,TRBV7-7,CASSPRGDRYTDTQYF,TGTGCTAGCAGCCCCCGGGGGGACAGGTACACAGATACGCAGTATTTT
.,TRBJ1-5,.,TRBV30,CAWSEDTGPESNQPQHF,TGTGCCTGGAGTGAGGACACGGGCCCCGAAAGCAATCAGCCCCAGCATTTT
TRBD2,TRBJ2-3,.,TRBV10-1,CASSESLAATDTQYF,TGCGCCAGCAGTGAGTCCCTAGCGGCGACAGATACGCAGTATTTT
TRBD1,TRBJ2-5,.,TRBV5-1,CASSSRDREGPQYF,TGCGCCAGCAGCTCCCGGGACAGGGAGGGGCCCCAGTACTTC
TRBD2,TRBJ2-2,.,TRBV7-6,CASSLPPGGVNTGELFF,TGTGCCAGCAGCTTACCCCCTGGGGGGGTGAACACCGGGGAGCTGTTTTTT
.,TRBJ2-4,.,TRBV30,CAWSPADLGIQYF,TGTGCCTGGAGTCCAGCGGACCTTGGCATTCAGTACTTC
.,TRBJ1-3,.,TRBV9,CASSVAQASGNTIYF,TGTGCCAGCAGCGTAGCCCAGGCGTCTGGAAACACCATATATTTT
.,TRBJ1-5,.,TRBV11-2,CASSFTDQGNQPQHF,TGTGCCAGCAGCTTTACTGATCAGGGGAATCAGCCCCAGCATTTT
.,TRBJ2-1,.,TRBV6-5,CASSTGVGYNEQFF,TGTGCCAGCAGTACGGGGGTAGGGTACAATGAGCAGTTCTTC
.,TRBJ2-2,.,TRBV27,CASSLSRLAGGELFF,TGTGCCAGCAGTTTATCGAGGTTAGCCGGCGGGGAGCTGTTTTTT
.,TRBJ2-7,.,TRBV5-6,CASSPRRPYEQYF,TGTGCCAGCAGTCCCCGCAGGCCCTACGAGCAGTACTTC
TRBD2,TRBJ2-5,.,TRBV7-2,CASSSSLAGGPGETQYF,TGTGCCAGCAGCTCCAGTCTAGCGGGGGGCCCCGGGGAGACCCAGTACTTC
.,TRBJ1-1,.,TRBV4-3,CASSQEGALNTEAFF,TGCGCCAGCAGCCAAGAAGGGGCTTTGAACACTGAAGCTTTCTTT
.,TRBJ2-1,once,TRBV7-3,CASSLHPQGTYNEQFF,TGTGCCAGCAGCTTGCACCCACAGGGCACCTACAATGAGCAGTTCTTC
.,TRBJ2-7,once,TRBV7-7,CASSSGLAYEQYF,TGTGCTAGCAGCTCAGGGCTTGCCTACGAGCAGTACTTC
TRBD1,TRBJ1-6,.,TRBV5-5,CASSLEGARNSPLHF,TGTGCCAGCAGCTTGGAGGGGGCGCGGAATTCACCCCTCCACTTT
TRBD1,TRBJ1-5,.,TRBV12-5,CASGTPFRDRRLSNQPQHF,TGTGCTAGTGGAACACCGTTCCGGGACAGGCGATTAAGCAATCAGCCCCAGCATTTT
.,TRBJ1-2,.,TRBV5-6,CASSQAGGNYGYTF,TGTGCCAGCAGCCAGGCTGGAGGGAACTATGGCTACACCTTC
.,TRBJ1-6,.,TRBV5-1,CASSLGGDSPLHF,TGCGCCAGCAGCTTAGGGGGGGATTCACCCCTCCACTTT
TRBD1,TRBJ2-2,.,TRBV7-8,CASRQGKQGGELFF,TGTGCCAGCAGACAGGGGAAACAAGGCGGGGAGCTGTTTTTT